The 5 T cell receptor beta chains presented below share a single source sample, sequenced in a study of T cell responses to AZD1222 COVID-19 vaccine. Some clones are missing from TCRdb's copy, which holds only in-frame ones; the method was immunoSEQ multiplex PCR. Among roughly 160,000 clones listed, 94% were seen once. The sample here was peripheral blood, taken on day 0 of AZD1222 vaccination. All receptors come from an adult in good health.

The gene calls are TRBV19 and TRBJ1-2; 10 positions agree with TRBD1. The length of the CDR3 is 15 residues. Germline assignment: CDR1 LNHDA and CDR2 SQIVND (reference sequence). The V and J ends lost 9 bases and 4 bases, in that order; junction bases with no gene match: 11. CDR3 sequence: CASTPGQGLGYGYTF. For the CDR3, the DNA is TGTGCCAGCACGCCGGGACAGGGGTTGGGCTATGGCTACACCTTC. Looking up the rest from reference TRBV19 and TRBJ1-2 gives the full variable domain: DGGITQSPKYLFRKEGQNVTLSCEQNLNHDAMYWYRQDPGQGLRLIYYSQIVNDFQKGDIAEGYSVSREKKESFPLTVTSAQKNPTAFYLCASTPGQGLGYGYTFGSGTRLTVV.

J is TRBJ1-4 and V is TRBV4-1; unclear D gene. With 0 bases removed from V and 8 bases from J, the gap between germline ends came to 10 bases. Germline V CDR1 and CDR2: MGHRA, YSYEKL. The CDR3 sequence is 14 residues long. Here the CDR3 DNA reads TGCGCCAGCAGCCAAGATCGCAGCAGGGAAAAACTGTTTTTT. It codes for CASSQDRSREKLFF.

The chain couples TRBV11-3 to TRBJ2-2; D gene ambiguous. V was cut by 8 bases and J by 4 bases, with 11 bases left in between. The CDR3 totals 13 residues. Germline loops: CDR1 SGHNT, CDR2 YENEEA. CDR3 sequence reads: CASGLEGTGELFF. The CDR3 DNA reads TGTGCCAGCGGGTTAGAAGGCACCGGGGAGCTGTTTTTT.

This rearrangement joins TRBV7-9 to TRBJ1-5; possible D gene TRBD1, 5 bases. The CDR3 sequence is 15 residues long. V was clipped by 1 base and J by 5 bases, with 12 bases between them. CDR1 SEHNR and CDR2 FQNEAQ come from the germline V gene (reference sequence). The CDR3 spells CASSLGRQGHQPQHF. The CDR3 DNA reads TGTGCCAGCAGCTTAGGTCGTCAGGGTCATCAGCCCCAGCATTTT.

The chain carries TRBV7-9 and TRBJ2-1; 8 bases align to TRBD2. V shed 4 bases, J shed 6 bases, and the junction held 5 bases outside the gene matches. Looked up from germline, CDR1 is SEHNR and CDR2 is FQNEAQ (reference sequence). The CDR3 spans 14 residues. The CDR3 bases are TGTGCCAGCAGCTGGGGAGCGGGAGCCAATGAGCAGTTCTTC. It codes for CASSWGAGANEQFF.